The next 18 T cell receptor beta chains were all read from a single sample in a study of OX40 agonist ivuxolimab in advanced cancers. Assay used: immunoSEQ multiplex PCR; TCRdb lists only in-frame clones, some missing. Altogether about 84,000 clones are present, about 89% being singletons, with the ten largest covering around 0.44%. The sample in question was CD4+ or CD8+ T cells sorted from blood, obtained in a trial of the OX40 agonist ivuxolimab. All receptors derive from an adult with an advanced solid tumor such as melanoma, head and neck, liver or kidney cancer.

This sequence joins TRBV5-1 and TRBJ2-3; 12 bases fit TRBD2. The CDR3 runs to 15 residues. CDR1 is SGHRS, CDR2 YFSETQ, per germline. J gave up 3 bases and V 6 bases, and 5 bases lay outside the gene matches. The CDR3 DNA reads TGCGCCAGCAAGACTAGCGGGAGAACTACAGATACGCAGTATTTT. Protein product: CASKTSGRTTDTQYF. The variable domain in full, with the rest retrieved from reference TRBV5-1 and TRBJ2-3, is KAGVTQTPRYLIKTRGQQVTLSCSPISGHRSVSWYQQTPGQGLQFLFEYFSETQRNKGNFPGRFSGRQFSNSRSEMNVSTLELGDSALYLCASKTSGRTTDTQYFGPGTRLTVL.

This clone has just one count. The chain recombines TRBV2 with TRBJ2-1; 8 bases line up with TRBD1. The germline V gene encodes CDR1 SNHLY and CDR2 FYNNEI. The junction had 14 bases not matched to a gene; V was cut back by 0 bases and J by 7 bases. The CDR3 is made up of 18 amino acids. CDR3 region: CASSEAQGATVRPNEQFF. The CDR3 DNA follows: TGTGCCAGCAGTGAAGCCCAGGGGGCGACAGTTCGACCGAATGAGCAGTTCTTC.

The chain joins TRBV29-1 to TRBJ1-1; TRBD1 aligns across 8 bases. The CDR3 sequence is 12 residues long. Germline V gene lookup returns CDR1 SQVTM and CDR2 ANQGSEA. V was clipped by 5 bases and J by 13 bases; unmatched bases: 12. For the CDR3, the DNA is TGCAGCGTTCGATTCGGACAGGGCCGGGATTTCTTT. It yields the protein CSVRFGQGRDFF.

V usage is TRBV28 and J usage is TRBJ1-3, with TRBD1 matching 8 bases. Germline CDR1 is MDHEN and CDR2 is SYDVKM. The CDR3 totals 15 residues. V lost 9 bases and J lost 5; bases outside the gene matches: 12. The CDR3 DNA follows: TGTGCCAGTAAAGCCCAGGGGGCGCAAAGAAACACCATATATTTT. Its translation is CASKAQGAQRNTIYF.

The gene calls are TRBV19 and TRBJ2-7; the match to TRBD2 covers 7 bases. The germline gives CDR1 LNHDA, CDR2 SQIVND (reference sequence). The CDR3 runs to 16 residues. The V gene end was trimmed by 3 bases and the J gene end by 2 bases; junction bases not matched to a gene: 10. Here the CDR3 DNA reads TGTGCCAGTAGTATGGGAGGGAGACTAGCACCCTACGAGCAGTACTTC. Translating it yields CASSMGGRLAPYEQYF.

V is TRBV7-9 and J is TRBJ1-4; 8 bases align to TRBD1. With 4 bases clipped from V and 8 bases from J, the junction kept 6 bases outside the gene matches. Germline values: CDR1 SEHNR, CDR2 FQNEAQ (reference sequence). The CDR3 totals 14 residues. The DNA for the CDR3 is TGTGCCAGCAGCTCGGGACAGGTGGGAGAAAAACTGTTTTTT. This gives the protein CASSSGQVGEKLFF.

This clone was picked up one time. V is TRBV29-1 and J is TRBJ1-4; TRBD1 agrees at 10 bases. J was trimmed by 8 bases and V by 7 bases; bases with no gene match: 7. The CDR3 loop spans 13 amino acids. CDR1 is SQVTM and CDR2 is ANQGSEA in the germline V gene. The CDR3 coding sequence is TGCAGCGCCTCGACAGGGGGCAAGGAAAAACTGTTTTTT. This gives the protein CSASTGGKEKLFF.

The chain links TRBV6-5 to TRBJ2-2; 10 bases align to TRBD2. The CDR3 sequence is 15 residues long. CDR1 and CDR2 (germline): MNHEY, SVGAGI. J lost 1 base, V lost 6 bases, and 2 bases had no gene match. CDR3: CASRQRGGNTGELFF. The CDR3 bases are TGTGCCAGCAGGCAGCGGGGGGGGAACACCGGGGAGCTGTTTTTT.

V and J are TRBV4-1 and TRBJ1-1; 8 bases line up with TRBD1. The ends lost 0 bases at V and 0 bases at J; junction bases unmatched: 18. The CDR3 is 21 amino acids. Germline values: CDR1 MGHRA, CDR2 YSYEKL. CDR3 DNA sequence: TGCGCCAGCAGCCAAGATCTCGGGGACAGGAGTACAATCTACCTGAACACTGAAGCTTTCTTT. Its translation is CASSQDLGDRSTIYLNTEAFF.

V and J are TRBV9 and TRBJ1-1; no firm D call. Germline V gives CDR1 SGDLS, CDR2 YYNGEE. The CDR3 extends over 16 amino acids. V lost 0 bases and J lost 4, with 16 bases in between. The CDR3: CASSVEPAPGFTEAFF. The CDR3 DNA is TGTGCCAGCAGCGTAGAGCCTGCACCGGGTTTCACTGAAGCTTTCTTT.

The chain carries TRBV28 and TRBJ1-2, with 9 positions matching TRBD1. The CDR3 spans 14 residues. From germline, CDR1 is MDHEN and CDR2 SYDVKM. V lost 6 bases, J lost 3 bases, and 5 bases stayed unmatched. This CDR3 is CASRYRGLHYGYTF. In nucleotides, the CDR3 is TGTGCCAGCAGGTACAGGGGGCTTCACTATGGCTACACCTTC.

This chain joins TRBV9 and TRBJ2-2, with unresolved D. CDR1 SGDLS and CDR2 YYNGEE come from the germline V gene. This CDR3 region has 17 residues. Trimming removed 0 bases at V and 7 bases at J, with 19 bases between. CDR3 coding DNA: TGTGCCAGCAGCGTAGTGGGTCAGCTTCTTTCCGGCGGGGAGCTGTTTTTT. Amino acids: CASSVVGQLLSGGELFF.

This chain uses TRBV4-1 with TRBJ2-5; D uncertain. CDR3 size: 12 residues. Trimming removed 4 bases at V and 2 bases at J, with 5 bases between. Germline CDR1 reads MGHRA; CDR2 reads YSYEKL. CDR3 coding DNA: TGCGCCAGCAGCCGGCCACAAGAGACCCAGTACTTC. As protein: CASSRPQETQYF.

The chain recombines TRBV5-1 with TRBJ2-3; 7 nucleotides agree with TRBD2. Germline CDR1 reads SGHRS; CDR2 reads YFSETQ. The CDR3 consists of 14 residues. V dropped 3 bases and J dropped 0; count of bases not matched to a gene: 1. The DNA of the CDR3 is TGCGCCAGCAGCTGGGGGGGTAGCACAGATACGCAGTATTTT. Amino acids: CASSWGGSTDTQYF. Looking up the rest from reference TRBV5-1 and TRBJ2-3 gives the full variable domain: KAGVTQTPRYLIKTRGQQVTLSCSPISGHRSVSWYQQTPGQGLQFLFEYFSETQRNKGNFPGRFSGRQFSNSRSEMNVSTLELGDSALYLCASSWGGSTDTQYFGPGTRLTVL.

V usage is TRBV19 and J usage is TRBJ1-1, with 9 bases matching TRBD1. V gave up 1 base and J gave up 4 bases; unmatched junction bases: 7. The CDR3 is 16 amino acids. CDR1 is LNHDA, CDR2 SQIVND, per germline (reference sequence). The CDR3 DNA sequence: TGTGCCAGTAGTATAGTCCCCGGACAGGGGAGCACTGAAGCTTTCTTT. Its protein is CASSIVPGQGSTEAFF.

CDR3 DNA sequence: TGTGCCAGCAGTGACTCGACAGGTGGGACTGAAAGCGGGCGATCCACAGATACGCAGTATTTT. This sequence encodes CASSDSTGGTESGRSTDTQYF. The chain is built from TRBV6-4 and TRBJ2-3; perhaps D is TRBD1 or TRBD2 (6 bases each). Germline V gene sequence: CDR1 MRHNA, CDR2 SNTAGT. The CDR3 is made up of 21 amino acids. V shed 0 bases and J shed 2 bases, with 27 bases lying between them.

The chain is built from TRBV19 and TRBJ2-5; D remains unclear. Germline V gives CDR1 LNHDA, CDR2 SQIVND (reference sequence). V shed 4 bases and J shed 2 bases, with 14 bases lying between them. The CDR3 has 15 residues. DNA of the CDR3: TGTGCCAGTAGTACCCCGGCCCTAGGGCAAGAGACCCAGTACTTC. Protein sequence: CASSTPALGQETQYF.

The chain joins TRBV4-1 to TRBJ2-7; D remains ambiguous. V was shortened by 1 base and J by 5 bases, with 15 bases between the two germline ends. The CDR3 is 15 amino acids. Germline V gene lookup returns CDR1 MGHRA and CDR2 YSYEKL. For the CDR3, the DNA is TGCGCCAGCAGCCAAGGATCGCGTCTTTCCAACGAGCAGTACTTC. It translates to CASSQGSRLSNEQYF.